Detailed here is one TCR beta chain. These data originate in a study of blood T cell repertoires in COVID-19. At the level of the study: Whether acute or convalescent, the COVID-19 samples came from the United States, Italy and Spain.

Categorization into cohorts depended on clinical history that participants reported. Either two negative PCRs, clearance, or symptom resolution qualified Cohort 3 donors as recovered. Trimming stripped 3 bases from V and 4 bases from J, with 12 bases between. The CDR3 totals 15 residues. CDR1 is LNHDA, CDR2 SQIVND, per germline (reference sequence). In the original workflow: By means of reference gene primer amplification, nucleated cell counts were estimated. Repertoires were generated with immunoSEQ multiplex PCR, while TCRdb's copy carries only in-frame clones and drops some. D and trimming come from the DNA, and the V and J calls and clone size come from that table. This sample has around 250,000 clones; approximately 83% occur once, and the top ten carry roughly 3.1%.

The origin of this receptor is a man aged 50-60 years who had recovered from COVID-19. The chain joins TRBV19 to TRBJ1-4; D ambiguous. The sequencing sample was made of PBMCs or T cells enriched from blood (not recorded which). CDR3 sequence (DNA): TGTGCCAGTAGTATGGGCTTCGTGATTAATGAAAAACTGTTTTTT. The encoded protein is CASSMGFVINEKLFF. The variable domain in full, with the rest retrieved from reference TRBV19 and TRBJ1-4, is DGGITQSPKYLFRKEGQNVTLSCEQNLNHDAMYWYRQDPGQGLRLIYYSQIVNDFQKGDIAEGYSVSREKKESFPLTVTSAQKNPTAFYLCASSMGFVINEKLFFGSGTQLSVL.